The next 6 T cell receptor beta chains were all read from a single sample in a study of cytomegalovirus exposure and HLA in healthy donors. PCR was performed using 60 Vbeta and 13 Jbeta primers. Sequenced by immunoSEQ multiplex PCR; TCRdb stores in-frame clones only, minus some. The data show some 200,000 clones, with about three quarters seen just once and 15% to 18% held by the top ten. Source material: PBMCs. Receptors originate from a man aged 40-49 years in good health and CMV-seronegative.

The CDR3 DNA follows: TGTGCCAGTAGTCCTAGGGGGCAAAGCAATCAGCCCCAGCATTTT. Its protein is CASSPRGQSNQPQHF. The genes are TRBV19 and TRBJ1-5; 7 positions agree with TRBD1. This CDR3 is 15 amino acids long. Trimming cost V 5 bases and J 1 base; bases outside gene matches: 5. CDR1 LNHDA and CDR2 SQIVND come from the germline V gene (reference sequence).

The chain combines TRBV12-5 with TRBJ2-7; D gene ambiguous. The CDR3 totals 13 residues. V lost 1 base, J lost 2 bases, and 6 bases lay in between. The germline V gene has CDR1 LGHNT and CDR2 FRNRAP. In DNA form, the CDR3 reads TGTGCTAGTGGTTTGGCAGAAGCCTACGAGCAGTACTTC. Translating it yields CASGLAEAYEQYF.

The rearrangement joins TRBV19 to TRBJ2-5; 14 nucleotides line up with TRBD2. From germline, CDR1 is LNHDA and CDR2 SQIVND (reference sequence). This CDR3 contains 16 residues. Trimming removed 3 bases from V and 5 bases from J; junction bases left unmatched: 5. CDR3: CASSIGLAGGVETQYF. The DNA for the CDR3 is TGTGCCAGTAGTATTGGACTAGCGGGGGGAGTGGAGACCCAGTACTTC.

V usage is TRBV5-4 and J usage is TRBJ2-1, with no clear D. The CDR3 has 13 residues. Looked up from germline, CDR1 is SGHNT and CDR2 is YYREEE (reference sequence). The V end was cut by 0 bases, the J end by 2 bases, with 3 bases between. Here the CDR3 DNA reads TGTGCCAGCAGCTTGGGCGCCTACAATGAGCAGTTCTTC. Translation gives CASSLGAYNEQFF.

This clone came up a few times. The rearrangement uses TRBV28 and TRBJ2-1; maybe TRBD1 (5 bases). The CDR3 extends over 16 amino acids. The V end was cut by 5 bases, the J end by 6 bases, with 20 bases between. In germline, CDR1 is MDHEN, CDR2 SYDVKM. In nucleotides, the CDR3 is TGTGCCAGCAGTATCATTCGATGGCAGGGTGGCAATGAGCAGTTCTTC. Amino acid sequence: CASSIIRWQGGNEQFF.

This chain joins TRBV13 and TRBJ2-7, with D possibly TRBD1 on 5 matching bases. Trimming took off 2 bases at V and 4 bases at J, with 15 bases between the two ends. CDR1 PRHDT and CDR2 FYEKMQ come from the germline V gene (reference sequence). This CDR3 spans 15 amino acids. The CDR3 region has the DNA TGTGCCAGCAGCTTATGGGGCGCCCGGAATTACGAGCAGTACTTC. It translates to CASSLWGARNYEQYF.